This T cell receptor (beta chain) came from a study of cytomegalovirus exposure and HLA in healthy donors. Broader study findings: Among donors in an Asian-associated ancestry cluster, a later analysis reportedly found fewer N-insertions than the roughly 670-donor mean.

PCR used 60 Vbeta primers and 13 Jbeta primers. The table came from immunoSEQ multiplex PCR; TCRdb's copy has only in-frame clones and leaves some out. The data show just under 250,000 clones, with roughly 80% seen just once and 5.4% held by the top ten. In regard to this clone: What it binds is unknown. This CDR3 is also generated by other DNA sequences in the sample.

V shed 4 bases, J shed 5 bases, and the junction held 12 bases outside the gene matches. Germline CDR1 MGHRA, CDR2 YSYEKL. The CDR3 contains 16 residues. The chain couples TRBV4-1 to TRBJ2-5, with 8 bases fitting TRBD1. The sequence was collected from a woman between 40 and 55 years old in good health and CMV-seropositive. Input material: PBMCs. The CDR3 bases are TGCGCCAGCAGCCCTGGACAGGGTCCCAGGCCGGAGACCCAGTACTTC. It translates to CASSPGQGPRPETQYF.